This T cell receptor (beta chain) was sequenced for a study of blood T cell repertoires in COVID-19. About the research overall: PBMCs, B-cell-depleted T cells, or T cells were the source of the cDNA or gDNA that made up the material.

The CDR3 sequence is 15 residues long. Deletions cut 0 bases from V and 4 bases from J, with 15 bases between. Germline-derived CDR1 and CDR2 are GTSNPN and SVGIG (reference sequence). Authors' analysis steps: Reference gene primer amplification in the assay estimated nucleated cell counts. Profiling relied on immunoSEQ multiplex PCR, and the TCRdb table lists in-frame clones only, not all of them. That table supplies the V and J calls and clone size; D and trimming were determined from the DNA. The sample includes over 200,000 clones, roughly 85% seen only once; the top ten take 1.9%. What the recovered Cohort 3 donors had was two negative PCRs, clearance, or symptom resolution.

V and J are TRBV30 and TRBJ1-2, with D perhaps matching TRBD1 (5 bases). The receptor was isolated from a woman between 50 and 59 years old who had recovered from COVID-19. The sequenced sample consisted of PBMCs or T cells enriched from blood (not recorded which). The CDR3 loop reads CAWSVVGGRGYGYTF. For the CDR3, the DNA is TGTGCCTGGAGTGTCGTCGGGGGACGCGGCTATGGCTACACCTTC.